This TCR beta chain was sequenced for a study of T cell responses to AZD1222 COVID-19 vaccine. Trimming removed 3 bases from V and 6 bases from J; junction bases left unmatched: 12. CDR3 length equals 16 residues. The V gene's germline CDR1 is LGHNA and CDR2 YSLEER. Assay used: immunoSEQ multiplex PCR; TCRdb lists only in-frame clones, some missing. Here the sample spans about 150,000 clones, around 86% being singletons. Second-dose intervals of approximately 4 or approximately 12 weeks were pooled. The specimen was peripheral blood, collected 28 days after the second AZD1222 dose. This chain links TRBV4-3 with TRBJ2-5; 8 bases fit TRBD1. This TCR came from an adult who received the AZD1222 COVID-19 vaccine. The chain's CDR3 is CASSQDLAGQGQTQYF. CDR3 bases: TGCGCCAGCAGCCAGGACCTCGCAGGACAGGGCCAGACCCAGTACTTC.